This T cell receptor beta chain appears in the sequencing data of a study of blood T cells in healthy people across ages. Points from the study as a whole: PBMCs left unsorted prevented a conclusive naive versus antigen-experienced comparison. Older age went with lower TCR beta diversity per million T cells, in a roughly linear way. The donors' CMV status was not determined, possibly confounding changes in expanded clonotypes.

It was with a sample-barcoded 5' primer and a J-beta primer mix that a second PCR of roughly 6 to 12 cycles was run. TCRdb reprocessed the 5' RACE reads via MiXCR and lists one record per CDR3 protein. The repertoire holds approximately 800,000 distinct CDR3 sequences, with 56% as singletons. V lost 5 bases and J lost 1; bases outside the gene matches: 0. Germline V gives CDR1 DFQATT, CDR2 SNEGSKA (reference sequence). CDR3 length equals 12 residues. In the case of this clonotype: Its antigen is unidentified.

Each sample yielded at least 6 micrograms of PBMC total RNA. The TCR comes from a man aged 35 to 55 in good health. V and J are TRBV20-1 and TRBJ2-5; 8 positions match TRBD2. The sample taken for sequencing was blood. The CDR3 spells CSAGTSQETQYF. The CDR3 region has the DNA TGCAGTGCTGGGACTAGCCAAGAGACCCAGTACTTC.